These 16 T cell receptor beta chains came from one sample sequenced in a study of CD8 T cell repertoires and HIV-1 epitope variants. The assay was immunoSEQ multiplex PCR, and TCRdb's table has in-frame clones only and misses some. The table includes over 90,000 clones, roughly four fifths detected once. Sequencing was performed on uncultured baseline CD8+ T cells from peripheral blood mononuclear cells (PBMCs). The receptors originated from a male donor with HIV.

This rearrangement joins TRBV5-6 to TRBJ1-4; unclear D gene. The CDR3 has 18 residues. Trimming shortened V by 4 bases and J by 0 bases, and 19 bases separated the two germline ends. CDR1 SGHDT and CDR2 YYEEEE come from the germline V gene. In nucleotides, the CDR3 is TGTGCCAGCAGCCGTATCAAGGACCGATCTCCAACTAATGAAAAACTGTTTTTT. The encoded protein is CASSRIKDRSPTNEKLFF.

The V gene is TRBV6-6, the J gene TRBJ1-5; tentatively, D is TRBD1 (5 bases). There are 16 residues in the CDR3. Trimming left V 1 base short and J 2 bases short, with 12 bases between. Germline assignment: CDR1 MNHNY and CDR2 SVGAGI (reference sequence). The CDR3 bases are TGTGCCAGCAGTTACTATGCGGGGGACGGCAATCAGCCCCAGCATTTT. Residues: CASSYYAGDGNQPQHF.

The CDR3 region is CASSPAGTGFEKLFF. In DNA form, the CDR3 reads TGTGCCAGCAGCCCAGCCGGGACAGGGTTTGAAAAACTGTTTTTT. The chain combines TRBV5-4 with TRBJ1-4; 9 bases fit TRBD1. Germline V lookup: CDR1 SGHNT, CDR2 YYREEE (reference sequence). J was trimmed by 7 bases and V by 4 bases; bases with no gene match: 8. This CDR3 spans 15 amino acids.

The chain is built from TRBV18 and TRBJ1-5, with D possibly TRBD1 on 5 matching bases. Trimming stripped 2 bases from V and 4 bases from J, with 6 bases between. This CDR3 has 13 amino acids. Per germline, CDR1 KGHSH and CDR2 LQKENI. In DNA, the CDR3 is TGTGCCAGCTCACCAGACAGTAATCAGCCCCAGCATTTT. This translates into CASSPDSNQPQHF. The full variable domain, with the rest looked up from reference TRBV18 and TRBJ1-5, is NAGVMQNPRHLVRRRGQEARLRCSPMKGHSHVYWYRQLPEEGLKFMVYLQKENIIDESGMPKERFSAEFPKEGPSILRIQQVVRGDSAAYFCASSPDSNQPQHFGDGTRLSIL.

The chain has TRBV27 and TRBJ1-2; weak D call: TRBD1 (6 bases). Per germline, CDR1 MNHEY and CDR2 SMNVEV (reference sequence). Trimming left V 0 bases short and J 8 bases short, with 13 bases between. CDR3 size: 14 residues. CDR3 region: CASSLSRQGYGYTF. CDR3 in DNA: TGTGCCAGCAGTTTATCGAGGCAGGGGTACGGCTACACCTTC.

This clone is termed medium-sized. Here the CDR3 reads CASTPGFEVAYGYTF. CDR3 sequence (DNA): TGTGCCAGCACCCCAGGTTTTGAAGTAGCCTATGGCTACACCTTC. The chain couples TRBV28 to TRBJ1-2; D unresolved. V gave up 7 bases and J gave up 4 bases, with 19 bases separating them. The CDR3 runs 15 residues. Per the germline V gene, CDR1 is MDHEN and CDR2 is SYDVKM.

This chain connects TRBV19 to TRBJ2-7; 14 positions match TRBD2. Germline V gives CDR1 LNHDA, CDR2 SQIVND (reference sequence). The CDR3 has 14 residues. Trimming removed 9 bases from V and 7 bases from J; junction bases left unmatched: 8. CDR3 region: CASSGLAGAGEQYF. Written as DNA, the CDR3 is TGTGCCAGCTCGGGACTAGCGGGGGCCGGGGAGCAGTACTTC. Based on the CDR3 plus reference TRBV19 and TRBJ2-7, the full variable domain is DGGITQSPKYLFRKEGQNVTLSCEQNLNHDAMYWYRQDPGQGLRLIYYSQIVNDFQKGDIAEGYSVSREKKESFPLTVTSAQKNPTAFYLCASSGLAGAGEQYFGPGTRLTVT.

This chain connects TRBV19 to TRBJ1-3, with D uncertain. CDR3 length: 12 amino acids. The V end lost 7 bases, the J end lost 7 bases, and 11 bases lay between the germline ends. Germline-derived CDR1 and CDR2 are LNHDA and SQIVND (reference sequence). CDR3 in amino acids: CASISDGNTIYF. CDR3 nucleotides: TGTGCCAGTATCTCAGATGGGAACACCATATATTTT.

The chain carries TRBV10-3 and TRBJ2-3; TRBD2 agrees at 14 bases. The germline V gene encodes CDR1 ENHRY and CDR2 SYGVKD. CDR3 length: 19 residues. The junction had 16 bases not matched to a gene; V was cut back by 6 bases and J by 5 bases. The CDR3 region is CAIRLDPRLAGGPGDTQYF. The DNA of the CDR3 is TGTGCCATCAGGCTCGACCCCAGACTAGCGGGGGGGCCGGGAGATACGCAGTATTTT.

This clone was detected a few times. This chain links TRBV6-1 with TRBJ2-7; no reliable D call. CDR1 is MNHNS and CDR2 is SASEGT in the germline V gene. The CDR3 is made up of 12 amino acids. V shed 4 bases and J shed 2 bases, with 6 bases lying between them. DNA of the CDR3: TGTGCCAGCAGTGCTTCAGCCTACGAGCAGTACTTC. Translation gives CASSASAYEQYF.

The rearrangement joins TRBV25-1 to TRBJ2-2; tentatively, D is TRBD1 (6 bases). Between the trimmed V and J ends, which lost 7 bases and 5 bases, there was a span of 20 bases. Germline V CDR1 and CDR2: MGHDK, SYGVNS. The CDR3 runs 16 residues. Here the CDR3 DNA reads TGTGCCAGCACCCCAAGGGGCGCAGGGGAAACCGGGGAGCTGTTTTTT. This gives the protein CASTPRGAGETGELFF.

V gene TRBV7-8 combines with J gene TRBJ2-5; 7 nucleotides line up with TRBD1. Trimming removed 5 bases from V and 4 bases from J; junction bases left unmatched: 7. This CDR3 is built from 14 residues. Germline loops: CDR1 SGHVS, CDR2 FQNEAQ. CDR3 residues: CASSGRQGPETQYF. CDR3 in DNA: TGTGCCAGCAGCGGGAGACAGGGACCAGAGACCCAGTACTTC.

This clone has a count of ten or more. V is TRBV5-1 and J is TRBJ2-7; 8 bases are a match to TRBD1. The V segment lost 0 bases and the J segment 5 bases; nucleotides outside the gene matches: 1. The CDR3 is 13 amino acids. Germline CDR1 SGHRS, CDR2 YFSETQ. The CDR3 here is CASSLATGDEQYF. CDR3 nucleotides: TGCGCCAGCAGCTTGGCGACAGGGGACGAGCAGTACTTC.

This clone was detected a few times. V and J are TRBV9 and TRBJ2-5; TRBD2 matches at 10 bases. The length of the CDR3 is 16 residues. Germline assignment: CDR1 SGDLS and CDR2 YYNGEE. Trimming removed 1 base from V and 5 bases from J; junction bases left unmatched: 8. The CDR3 sequence: CASSVMSGRGGETQYF. Here the CDR3 DNA reads TGTGCCAGCAGCGTAATGAGCGGGAGGGGTGGGGAGACCCAGTACTTC.

CDR3 nucleotides: TGCGCCAGCAGTGAGGATCCCGACCCCGGGGAGCTGTTTTTT. Encoded protein: CASSEDPDPGELFF. The chain employs TRBV10-2 and TRBJ2-2; D is ambiguous. V was shortened by 2 bases and J by 6 bases, with 10 bases between the two germline ends. There are 14 residues in the CDR3. CDR1 and CDR2 (germline): WSHSY, SAAADI.

The gene calls are TRBV25-1 and TRBJ2-7; 11 nucleotides agree with TRBD2. The CDR3 is 15 residues long. The ends lost 3 bases at V and 1 base at J; junction bases unmatched: 2. Germline CDR1 reads MGHDK; CDR2 reads SYGVNS. The CDR3 reads CASSDPSGRSYEQYF. CDR3 DNA: TGTGCCAGCAGTGACCCTAGCGGGAGGTCCTACGAGCAGTACTTC.